This TCR beta chain emerged from a study of cytomegalovirus exposure and HLA in healthy donors. General study points: Roughly even sequencing depth across donors was the assumption behind the presence/absence analyses.

Samples came from healthy bone marrow donors. V lost 10 bases to trimming and J lost 4 bases; unmatched junction nucleotides: 8. The CDR3 sequence is 13 residues long. CDR1 and CDR2 from the germline V gene are MNHNS and SASEGT. Primers: 60 Vbeta forward and 13 Jbeta reverse. Some clones are missing from TCRdb's copy, which holds only in-frame ones; the method was immunoSEQ multiplex PCR. This sample lists 200,000 to 250,000 clones; its ten largest clones have 0.9% to 1.4%. Of note for this clone: Antigen unknown.

This TCR was sampled from a girl aged 2 to 9 in good health and CMV-seropositive. Sequencing was done on a sample of PBMCs. The V gene is TRBV6-1, the J gene TRBJ2-7, with TRBD1 matching 9 bases. CDR3 amino acids: CATTGQGRYEQYF. CDR3 nucleotide sequence: TGTGCCACTACGGGACAGGGAAGATACGAGCAGTACTTC.